These T cell receptor beta chains were read from a single sample in a study of T cells in Graves' hyperthyroidism and ophthalmopathy. TCRdb reanalysed the multiplex PCR reads using MiXCR and keeps one entry per CDR3 protein. Of 450,000 to 650,000 distinct CDR3 sequences listed, 17% are singletons. The sample consisted of blood. The receptors shown here come from a woman between 18 and 29 years old with Graves' ophthalmopathy. The CDR3 runs from the conserved cysteine through the conserved F or W. The D gene is left open where the match is weak. Clone size, where shown, is once, few, many, or a class for clones that have expanded.

D gene: .
V gene: TRBV12-3/TRBV12-4
clone size: many
J gene: TRBJ1-1
CDR3 DNA: TGTGCCAGCAGTTTAGCCGGACAGAGGAGGACTGAAGCTTTCTTT
CDR3 protein: CASSLAGQRRTEAFF

D gene: TRBD2
V gene: TRBV3-1
clone size: .
J gene: TRBJ2-3
CDR3 DNA: TGTGCCAGCAGCCGTGGGACTAGCGGGCACCAGAATACGCAGTATTTT
CDR3 protein: CASSRGTSGHQNTQYF

D gene: .
V gene: TRBV5-1
clone size: .
J gene: TRBJ2-1
CDR3 DNA: TGCGCCAGCACCGGGGTGGGGTCCTACAATGAGCAGTTCTTC
CDR3 protein: CASTGVGSYNEQFF

D gene: TRBD2
V gene: TRBV20-1
clone size: many
J gene: TRBJ2-7
CDR3 DNA: TGCAGTGCTACAGCGGGAGTGGGATACGAGCAGTACTTC
CDR3 protein: CSATAGVGYEQYF

D gene: .
V gene: TRBV10-3
clone size: many
J gene: TRBJ1-6
CDR3 DNA: TGTGCCATCAGTGAGGTCAGGGGAAACTCACCCCTCCACTTT
CDR3 protein: CAISEVRGNSPLHF

D gene: TRBD1
V gene: TRBV29-1
clone size: .
J gene: TRBJ1-1
CDR3 DNA: TGCAGCGTTTCGGATCCGGGACAGGGTATAGGGAACACTGAAGCTTTCTTT
CDR3 protein: CSVSDPGQGIGNTEAFF

D gene: TRBD2
V gene: TRBV20-1
clone size: .
J gene: TRBJ2-5
CDR3 DNA: TGCAGTGCTAGAGATGATAGGGCGGGAGACCTGCAGTACCAAGAGACCCAGTACTTC
CDR3 protein: CSARDDRAGDLQYQETQYF

D gene: TRBD1
V gene: TRBV7-2
clone size: few
J gene: TRBJ1-4
CDR3 DNA: TGTGCCAGCAGCTACCGGACAGGAGCGCGAAAACTGTTTTTT
CDR3 protein: CASSYRTGARKLFF

D gene: TRBD1
V gene: TRBV20-1
clone size: many
J gene: TRBJ2-7
CDR3 DNA: TGCAGTGCTAGCACAGGGGCCTACGAGCAGTACTTC
CDR3 protein: CSASTGAYEQYF

D gene: TRBD1
V gene: TRBV20-1
clone size: .
J gene: TRBJ2-7
CDR3 DNA: TGCAGTGCTACCATCTTAGGGGACAGTCCCTACGAGCAGTACTTC
CDR3 protein: CSATILGDSPYEQYF

D gene: .
V gene: TRBV5-1
clone size: many
J gene: TRBJ1-1
CDR3 DNA: TGCGCCAGCAGCCCGGGGGCAGGGGTGATGCAGAACACTGAAGCTTTCTTT
CDR3 protein: CASSPGAGVMQNTEAFF

D gene: .
V gene: TRBV11-2
clone size: many
J gene: TRBJ2-7
CDR3 DNA: TGTGCCAGCAGCTTAGATCTGGACAGAAATACCTACGAGCAGTACTTC
CDR3 protein: CASSLDLDRNTYEQYF

D gene: .
V gene: TRBV9
clone size: .
J gene: TRBJ2-7
CDR3 DNA: TGTGCCAGCAGCGTAGAGGGACGGGAGTACGACTACGAGCAGTACTTC
CDR3 protein: CASSVEGREYDYEQYF

D gene: .
V gene: TRBV2
clone size: few
J gene: TRBJ2-4
CDR3 DNA: TGTGCCAGCAGGAGCCGGGAAGTACTAGCCAAAAACATTCAGTACTTC
CDR3 protein: CASRSREVLAKNIQYF

D gene: TRBD1
V gene: TRBV5-8
clone size: few
J gene: TRBJ2-6
CDR3 DNA: TGTGCCAGCAGCTTCCTCCGGGACAGGGGATTCCCTTACCGCTCTGGGGCCAACGTCCTGACTTTC
CDR3 protein: CASSFLRDRGFPYRSGANVLTF

D gene: .
V gene: TRBV5-6
clone size: .
J gene: TRBJ2-5
CDR3 DNA: TGTGCCAGCAGCTTGGGGCAGTTCGGCGAGACCCAGTACTTC
CDR3 protein: CASSLGQFGETQYF

D gene: .
V gene: TRBV13
clone size: many
J gene: TRBJ1-2
CDR3 DNA: TGTGCCAGCAGCTTAGCCACATCCTTAGGAGGGGCTAACTATGGCTACACCTTC
CDR3 protein: CASSLATSLGGANYGYTF

D gene: TRBD1
V gene: TRBV2
clone size: .
J gene: TRBJ2-4
CDR3 DNA: TGTGCCAGCACCTCGGACAGGGCAAACACTCAGTACTTC
CDR3 protein: CASTSDRANTQYF

D gene: .
V gene: TRBV6-1
clone size: few
J gene: TRBJ2-1
CDR3 DNA: TGTGCCAGCAGCGGTGCTTGGACAGACGAGTCCTACAATGAGCAGTTCTTC
CDR3 protein: CASSGAWTDESYNEQFF

D gene: .
V gene: TRBV5-1
clone size: many
J gene: TRBJ1-1
CDR3 DNA: TGCGCCAGCAGCTACAGGGTCGATGGCACTGAAGCTTTCTTT
CDR3 protein: CASSYRVDGTEAFF

D gene: .
V gene: TRBV20-1
clone size: few
J gene: TRBJ2-3
CDR3 DNA: TGCAGTGCCCTAGTCACAGATACGCAGTATTTT
CDR3 protein: CSALVTDTQYF

D gene: .
V gene: TRBV30
clone size: few
J gene: TRBJ2-4
CDR3 DNA: TGTGCCTGGAGTGCTGGGGAAAACATTCAGTACTTC
CDR3 protein: CAWSAGENIQYF

D gene: TRBD1
V gene: TRBV27
clone size: many
J gene: TRBJ2-1
CDR3 DNA: TGTGCCAGCAGGGAATCAAGCCTGCTTTCGGGACAGTCTAACAATGAGCAGTTCTTC
CDR3 protein: CASRESSLLSGQSNNEQFF

D gene: .
V gene: TRBV5-1
clone size: once
J gene: TRBJ2-5
CDR3 DNA: TGCGCCAGCAGCGAATCGGGGACCCCCCAAGAGACCCAGTACTTC
CDR3 protein: CASSESGTPQETQYF

D gene: TRBD1
V gene: TRBV7-8
clone size: .
J gene: TRBJ2-3
CDR3 DNA: TGTGCCAGCAGCCTGAGGACAGGGCGGCTAAGCACAGATACGCAGTATTTT
CDR3 protein: CASSLRTGRLSTDTQYF

D gene: TRBD1
V gene: TRBV4-3
clone size: few
J gene: TRBJ1-2
CDR3 DNA: TGCGCCAGCAGCCAAGATCGGGGACAGGCAGGTCCCTATGGCTACACCTTC
CDR3 protein: CASSQDRGQAGPYGYTF

D gene: .
V gene: TRBV3-1
clone size: many
J gene: TRBJ2-1
CDR3 DNA: TGTGCCAGCAGCCAGGACAATGAGCAGTTCTTC
CDR3 protein: CASSQDNEQFF

D gene: TRBD1
V gene: TRBV7-9
clone size: .
J gene: TRBJ1-1
CDR3 DNA: TGTGCCAGCAGCTTAAGAGGAGGCGACAGGGTGAACACTGAAGCTTTCTTT
CDR3 protein: CASSLRGGDRVNTEAFF

D gene: .
V gene: TRBV10-3
clone size: .
J gene: TRBJ1-6
CDR3 DNA: TGTGCCATCACCTCCGGGACGGGGAGTTCACCCCTCCACTTT
CDR3 protein: CAITSGTGSSPLHF

D gene: TRBD1
V gene: TRBV30
clone size: few
J gene: TRBJ1-2
CDR3 DNA: TGTGCCTGGAGTGATCCGGGACAGTCATATGGCTACACCTTC
CDR3 protein: CAWSDPGQSYGYTF

D gene: TRBD2
V gene: TRBV20-1
clone size: many
J gene: TRBJ2-1
CDR3 DNA: TGCAGTGCTAGAGATCTAGCGGGCTCCTACAATGAGCAGTTCTTC
CDR3 protein: CSARDLAGSYNEQFF

D gene: .
V gene: TRBV5-1
clone size: many
J gene: TRBJ1-1
CDR3 DNA: TGCGCCAGCAGCCAGGATTTTTCCAGGGACACTGAAGCTTTCTTT
CDR3 protein: CASSQDFSRDTEAFF

D gene: .
V gene: TRBV29-1
clone size: many
J gene: TRBJ2-5
CDR3 DNA: TGCAGCGTTGAAGGGGGGCAGGGGATTGCCGGGACCCAGTACTTC
CDR3 protein: CSVEGGQGIAGTQYF